The 25 T cell receptor beta chains below all came from one sample that was sequenced in a study of blood T cell repertoires in COVID-19. Libraries were prepared by immunoSEQ multiplex PCR; TCRdb keeps only in-frame clonotypes and omits some of them. The data contain 100,000 to 150,000 clones, approximately 88% of them singletons. Sequenced: peripheral blood. The receptors originated from a man aged 45-60 years with acute or convalescent COVID-19.

The table lists this clone with a count of one. This rearrangement joins TRBV19 to TRBJ1-5; D is uncertain. Germline CDR1 LNHDA, CDR2 SQIVND (reference sequence). Trimming cost V 3 bases and J 3 bases, with 15 bases left between them. There are 16 residues in the CDR3. CDR3 region: CASSIPGRVPNQPQHF. CDR3 bases: TGTGCCAGTAGTATCCCCGGGAGGGTCCCCAATCAGCCCCAGCATTTT.

The chain has TRBV12-3 or TRBV12-4 and TRBJ1-5; a weak D match, TRBD1 (5 bases). V gave up 5 bases and J gave up 3 bases, with 8 bases separating them. This CDR3 region has 13 residues. CDR3 coding DNA: TGTGCCAGCAGTCAGGGCTACAATCAGCCCCAGCATTTT. This sequence encodes CASSQGYNQPQHF.

The rearrangement uses TRBV5-1 and TRBJ2-3; no firm D call. The CDR3 runs 17 residues. Per the germline V gene, CDR1 is SGHRS and CDR2 is YFSETQ. V dropped 4 bases and J dropped 3 bases, with 21 bases sitting between them. The CDR3 DNA follows: TGCGCCAGCAGCACGGTTCAGGCGCCCATCTCGACAGATACGCAGTATTTT. Translation gives CASSTVQAPISTDTQYF.

This sequence joins TRBV6-5 and TRBJ1-4; maybe TRBD1 (6 bases). V was trimmed by 6 bases and J by 3 bases, leaving 14 bases between them. The length of the CDR3 is 15 residues. Germline lookup yields CDR1 MNHEY and CDR2 SVGAGI. CDR3 DNA sequence: TGTGCCAGCAGCCGGCAGGGGATGTCTAATGAAAAACTGTTTTTT. This sequence encodes CASSRQGMSNEKLFF.

The CDR3 region has the DNA TGTGCCAGCGGTCCCCTCTATTATAGCGGGAGGGCAGATACGCAGTATTTT. It yields the protein CASGPLYYSGRADTQYF. This chain connects TRBV2 to TRBJ2-3; TRBD2 matches at 11 bases. There are 17 residues in the CDR3. V lost 8 bases, J lost 4 bases, and 14 bases stayed unmatched. CDR1 SNHLY and CDR2 FYNNEI come from the germline V gene.

The sample holds one count of this clone. This sequence joins TRBV6-2 or TRBV6-3 and TRBJ1-2; 11 bases align to TRBD1. CDR1 is MNHEY, CDR2 SVGEGT, per germline. CDR3 length: 16 residues. J was trimmed by 7 bases and V by 5 bases; bases with no gene match: 12. CDR3 sequence: CASSPGQGAYWSGYTF. Here the CDR3 DNA reads TGTGCCAGCAGTCCAGGACAGGGGGCGTATTGGAGTGGCTACACCTTC.

Comment on this clone: Additional DNA sequences in this sample encode the identical CDR3. This chain connects TRBV20-1 to TRBJ1-6; D not certain. CDR1 and CDR2 from the germline V gene are DFQATT and SNEGSKA (reference sequence). CDR3 length: 11 amino acids. The V and J ends lost 6 bases and 6 bases respectively, with 6 bases between them. The CDR3 DNA is TGCAGTGCCGCCGGTAATTCACCCCTCCACTTT. It encodes CSAAGNSPLHF.

This rearrangement joins TRBV27 to TRBJ2-5; 8 bases agree with TRBD2. V was clipped by 4 bases and J by 4 bases; unmatched bases: 5. Looked up from germline, CDR1 is MNHEY and CDR2 is SMNVEV (reference sequence). CDR3 length: 14 amino acids. The CDR3 sequence is CASSSRGGGETQYF. CDR3 in DNA: TGTGCCAGCAGTTCCCGGGGGGGAGGAGAGACCCAGTACTTC.

The chain combines TRBV18 with TRBJ1-1; D not resolved. Per the germline V gene, CDR1 is KGHSH and CDR2 is LQKENI. Trimming took off 5 bases at V and 0 bases at J, with 10 bases between the two ends. The CDR3 spans 14 residues. The CDR3 bases are TGTGCCAGCTCAGGAGGGTTCATGAACACTGAAGCTTTCTTT. Its protein is CASSGGFMNTEAFF.

This clone was detected only once. This chain connects TRBV28 to TRBJ2-7, with 8 bases fitting TRBD2. In germline, CDR1 is MDHEN, CDR2 SYDVKM. The junction had 7 bases not matched to a gene; V was cut back by 3 bases and J by 3 bases. This CDR3 spans 15 amino acids. As DNA, the CDR3 is TGTGCCAGCAGTTTGGGGGGGACTAGAAGCTACGAGCAGTACTTC. Protein: CASSLGGTRSYEQYF.

J is TRBJ1-1 and V is TRBV27; D remains ambiguous. Germline V gives CDR1 MNHEY, CDR2 SMNVEV (reference sequence). The CDR3 is made up of 14 amino acids. The V end was cut by 2 bases, the J end by 3 bases, with 10 bases between. The CDR3 loop is CASSLDQDYTEAFF. DNA of the CDR3: TGTGCCAGCAGTTTAGATCAGGATTACACTGAAGCTTTCTTT.

This rearrangement joins TRBV27 to TRBJ1-2; 11 positions match TRBD1. With V trimmed by 6 bases and J by 4 bases, 7 bases remained unmatched. Germline V gene data show CDR1 as MNHEY and CDR2 as SMNVEV (reference sequence). The CDR3 has 15 residues. The CDR3 DNA follows: TGTGCCAGCAGACCCCGGGACAGGGGGGTCTATGGCTACACCTTC. Translating it yields CASRPRDRGVYGYTF.

This chain connects TRBV6-5 to TRBJ1-5; 7 positions agree with TRBD1. CDR1 MNHEY and CDR2 SVGAGI come from the germline V gene. Trimming cost V 6 bases and J 2 bases; bases outside gene matches: 4. The CDR3 runs 14 residues. CDR3 residues: CASSRQGRNQPQHF. The CDR3 coding sequence is TGTGCCAGCAGCCGACAGGGACGCAATCAGCCCCAGCATTTT.

Of note for this clone: Other DNA sequences of this sample code for an identical CDR3. The chain couples TRBV5-1 to TRBJ1-1, with 8 bases lining up with TRBD1. V was clipped by 5 bases and J by 1 base; unmatched bases: 7. The CDR3 length is 15 residues. The V gene's germline CDR1 is SGHRS and CDR2 YFSETQ. Written as DNA, the CDR3 is TGCGCCAGCAGTTCCTCAGGGGGCCGGAACACTGAAGCTTTCTTT. This encodes CASSSSGGRNTEAFF. The variable domain in full, completed from reference TRBV5-1 and TRBJ1-1, reads KAGVTQTPRYLIKTRGQQVTLSCSPISGHRSVSWYQQTPGQGLQFLFEYFSETQRNKGNFPGRFSGRQFSNSRSEMNVSTLELGDSALYLCASSSSGGRNTEAFFGQGTRLTVV.

The J gene is TRBJ2-3, the V gene TRBV6-5; 7 nucleotides match TRBD2. Germline CDR1 is MNHEY and CDR2 is SVGAGI. With 2 bases clipped from V and 0 bases from J, the junction kept 2 bases outside the gene matches. CDR3 size: 15 residues. CDR3 nucleotides: TGTGCCAGCAGTTACAGCGGGACTAGCACAGATACGCAGTATTTT. This sequence encodes CASSYSGTSTDTQYF.

The chain links TRBV5-1 to TRBJ1-1; 12 bases are a match to TRBD1. The ends lost 5 bases at V and 8 bases at J; junction bases unmatched: 7. In germline, CDR1 is SGHRS, CDR2 YFSETQ. The CDR3 runs to 14 residues. Here the CDR3 DNA reads TGCGCCAGCAGTCCCGGGACAGGGGGCCGGGAAGCTTTCTTT. This sequence encodes CASSPGTGGREAFF.

The rearrangement uses TRBV10-3 and TRBJ2-5, with a tentative D call TRBD1 (6 bases). Trimming took 3 bases from V and 4 from J, leaving 12 bases between them. Germline lookup yields CDR1 ENHRY and CDR2 SYGVKD. CDR3 length: 14 amino acids. The CDR3 region is CAISDTGLAETQYF. The CDR3 DNA is TGTGCCATCAGTGATACAGGGTTGGCAGAGACCCAGTACTTC.

This clone was recorded a few times. The rearrangement uses TRBV11-1 and TRBJ2-7, with 10 bases lining up with TRBD1. Germline V gives CDR1 SGHAT, CDR2 FQDESV (reference sequence). The CDR3 sequence is 14 residues long. The trim removed 6 bases at V and 4 bases at J, leaving 6 bases unmatched. The CDR3 DNA reads as TGTGCCAGCAGTAATCGGGACAGGGGATACGAGCAGTACTTC. It is translated as CASSNRDRGYEQYF. The full variable domain, completed using reference TRBV11-1 and TRBJ2-7, is EAEVAQSPRYKITEKSQAVAFWCDPISGHATLYWYRQILGQGPELLVQFQDESVVDDSQLPKDRFSAERLKGVDSTLKIQPAELGDSAMYLCASSNRDRGYEQYFGPGTRLTVT.

This rearrangement joins TRBV5-1 to TRBJ2-5; 11 nucleotides line up with TRBD2. J was trimmed by 2 bases and V by 7 bases; bases with no gene match: 4. Germline lookup yields CDR1 SGHRS and CDR2 YFSETQ. This CDR3 comprises 14 residues. CDR3 in amino acids: CASSVAGGQETQYF. CDR3 in DNA: TGCGCCAGCTCGGTAGCGGGGGGGCAAGAGACCCAGTACTTC. Full variable domain (rest looked up from reference TRBV5-1 and TRBJ2-5): KAGVTQTPRYLIKTRGQQVTLSCSPISGHRSVSWYQQTPGQGLQFLFEYFSETQRNKGNFPGRFSGRQFSNSRSEMNVSTLELGDSALYLCASSVAGGQETQYFGPGTRLLVL.

In its sample, this clone was seen once. The rearrangement uses TRBV3-1 (or the pseudogene TRBV3-2) and TRBJ2-5, with TRBD1 identical over 7 bases. J gave up 4 bases and V 5 bases, and 7 bases lay outside the gene matches. The CDR3 totals 14 residues. Germline V gene data show CDR1 as LGHDT and CDR2 as YNNKEL (reference sequence). This chain's CDR3 is CASSFDRVRETQYF. The CDR3, as DNA: TGTGCCAGCAGCTTCGACAGGGTTCGAGAGACCCAGTACTTC.

The chain has TRBV13 and TRBJ1-3; no firm D call. This CDR3 region has 18 residues. Looked up from germline, CDR1 is PRHDT and CDR2 is FYEKMQ (reference sequence). V was shortened by 4 bases and J by 2 bases, with 21 bases between the two germline ends. The CDR3 region is CASSSDRLGFLTGNTIYF. CDR3 coding DNA: TGTGCCAGCAGCTCAGACCGTCTGGGCTTTCTTACTGGAAACACCATATATTTT.

V is TRBV10-1 and J is TRBJ1-1, with 7 bases lining up with TRBD1. This CDR3 has 13 residues. Germline assignment: CDR1 WNHNN and CDR2 SYGVQD (reference sequence). The V segment lost 6 bases and the J segment 1 base; nucleotides outside the gene matches: 2. CDR3: CASRRTGNTEAFF. The CDR3 nucleotides are TGCGCCAGCAGACGGACAGGGAACACTGAAGCTTTCTTT.

The chain recombines TRBV2 with TRBJ2-7, with 12 bases fitting TRBD2. V trimming: 6 bases; J trimming: 2 bases; junction bases outside the gene matches: 14. The germline CDR1 and CDR2 sequences are SNHLY and FYNNEI. There are 18 residues in the CDR3. This CDR3 is CASRRGLAGLSGTYEQYF. In nucleotides, the CDR3 is TGTGCCAGCAGACGCGGACTAGCGGGATTATCCGGGACCTACGAGCAGTACTTC. The whole variable domain, remainder taken from reference TRBV2 and TRBJ2-7, is EPEVTQTPSHQVTQMGQEVILRCVPISNHLYFYWYRQILGQKVEFLVSFYNNEISEKSEIFDDQFSVERPDGSNFTLKIRSTKLEDSAMYFCASRRGLAGLSGTYEQYFGPGTRLTVT.

This sequence joins TRBV10-1 and TRBJ1-3, with D possibly matching TRBD1 (5 bases). Trimming cost V 3 bases and J 0 bases, with 9 bases left between them. CDR1 and CDR2 from the germline V gene are WNHNN and SYGVQD (reference sequence). The CDR3 has 15 residues. Here the CDR3 DNA reads TGCGCCAGCAGTGAATTAAGGGGCTCTGGAAACACCATATATTTT. Protein: CASSELRGSGNTIYF.

This chain connects TRBV27 to TRBJ2-7; D gene ambiguous. The CDR3 is 15 residues long. Trimming shortened V by 2 bases and J by 0 bases, and 11 bases separated the two germline ends. Germline V gene lookup returns CDR1 MNHEY and CDR2 SMNVEV (reference sequence). Here the CDR3 reads CASSLARGFSYEQYF. CDR3 DNA: TGTGCCAGCAGTTTAGCTCGAGGATTCTCCTACGAGCAGTACTTC.